The entry below gives a single T cell receptor beta chain sequence along with its context. The trim removed 5 bases at V and 3 bases at J, leaving 9 bases unmatched. The length of the CDR3 is 16 residues. The germline CDR1 and CDR2 sequences are MDHEN and SYDVKM. Using immunoSEQ multiplex PCR, the repertoire was profiled, and TCRdb retains in-frame clones only, with some absent. The data hold about 170,000 clones, with around 89% observed a single time. The data stem from a study of blood T cell repertoires in COVID-19. Material for sequencing was PBMCs or T cells enriched from blood (not recorded which). This clonotype originated in a woman under 30 who had recovered from COVID-19. The chain has TRBV28 and TRBJ2-5; 10 bases match TRBD1. The CDR3 reads CASSRKTGGAEETQYF. The CDR3 region has the DNA TGTGCCAGCAGTCGAAAGACAGGGGGCGCCGAAGAGACCCAGTACTTC.